The TCR beta chain described here comes from a study of cytomegalovirus exposure and HLA in healthy donors. Study findings and constraints: Cytomegalovirus-associated TCR beta chains were listed, numbering 150 to 200. An analysis done earlier found most TCR beta V segments productive about 90% or about 30% of the time.

Primers for the PCR totalled 60 Vbeta and 13 Jbeta. Assay: immunoSEQ multiplex PCR; the TCRdb copy retains only in-frame clones and omits some. The repertoire holds 73,000 or so clones, with about 81% as singletons. For this clone: Antigen specificity is unknown.

The germline V gene encodes CDR1 SGHDT and CDR2 YYEEEE. The CDR3 sequence is 15 residues long. The junction had 7 bases not matched to a gene; V was cut back by 3 bases and J by 7 bases. Sequencing was performed on PBMCs. The J gene is TRBJ1-5, the V gene TRBV5-6, with TRBD1 identical over 10 bases. The sequence was obtained from a human donor in good health. CDR3 DNA sequence: TGTGCCAGCAGCTCGGGACAGGGGAGGGGGCAGCCCCAGCATTTT. This codes for CASSSGQGRGQPQHF.